The 8 T cell receptor beta chains below come from one sample, sequenced in a study of tumor-infiltrating lymphocytes in primary liver carcinoma. Germline DNA was also extracted, and blood RNA derived from unsorted whole blood. TCR beta cDNA was prepared out of about 510 ng total RNA by means of a constant-region primer. TCR beta libraries came from three nested multiplex PCR rounds using slightly modified ARM-PCR. A C-beta reverse primer and TRBV1-TRBV30 forward primers served in each of the first two PCR rounds, at 9 to 11 cycles apiece. MiXCR, applied by TCRdb to the multiplex PCR reads, yields one record per CDR3 protein. The sample has about 300,000 distinct CDR3 sequences, 65% seen once. The sample comprised peripheral blood. Source of these receptors: a middle-aged man with primary liver carcinoma and hepatitis B virus infection.

This clonotype was detected a few times. A much larger clone differs from this one at a single base, so this may be a read error. The chain couples TRBV6-5 to TRBJ1-2; 7 positions match TRBD1. The CDR3 loop spans 14 amino acids. The J segment lost 3 bases and the V segment lost 0 bases, leaving 1 base of the junction unmatched. Germline V gene lookup returns CDR1 MNHEY and CDR2 SVGAGI. CDR3: CASSYSGQDYGYTF. Here the CDR3 DNA reads TGTGCCAGCAGTTACTCAGGACAGGACTATGGCTACACCTTC.

In this sample, this clonotype turned up many times. The V gene is TRBV5-6, the J gene TRBJ2-1; D uncertain. This CDR3 has 13 residues. V lost 5 bases and J lost 9, with 15 bases in between. CDR1 is SGHDT and CDR2 is YYEEEE in the germline V gene. The CDR3 spells CASSPGPMAEQFF. The CDR3 coding sequence is TGTGCCAGCAGTCCCGGACCAATGGCTGAGCAGTTCTTC.

This chain uses TRBV29-1 with TRBJ1-4, with D tentatively TRBD1 (6 bases). The germline V gene encodes CDR1 SQVTM and CDR2 ANQGSEA. This CDR3 comprises 14 residues. V was cut by 7 bases and J by 8 bases, with 20 bases left in between. This chain's CDR3 is CSAGGGAGNEKLFF. The CDR3 coding sequence is TGCAGCGCAGGAGGGGGGGCCGGGAACGAAAAACTGTTTTTT.

V usage is TRBV11-2 and J usage is TRBJ2-7; D is unresolved. In germline, CDR1 is SGHAT, CDR2 FQNNGV. The CDR3 has 16 residues. V was trimmed by 6 bases and J by 3 bases, leaving 21 bases between them. DNA for the CDR3: TGTGCCAGCAGTCCTATGGCTTTTAGGAGTAGCTACGAGCAGTACTTC. Translating gives CASSPMAFRSSYEQYF.

As regards this clonotype: Since a much larger clone is just one base distant, this may be a read error. The V and J genes are TRBV6-1 and TRBJ2-5; 10 bases are shared with TRBD2. The CDR3 is 17 amino acids. CDR1 is MNHNS and CDR2 is SASEGT in the germline V gene. V shed 1 base and J 5 bases; nucleotides not matched to a gene: 10. CDR3 DNA sequence: TGTGCCAGCAGTGAAGTATCGGCTAGCGGGAGTCGGGAGACCCAGTACTTC. Amino acid sequence: CASSEVSASGSRETQYF.

This clonotype was counted between two and nine times. The gene calls are TRBV11-2 and TRBJ1-1; D not resolved. The CDR3 covers 13 residues. Germline-derived CDR1 and CDR2 are SGHAT and FQNNGV. The CDR3 spells CTSSLGPNTEAFF. In DNA, the CDR3 is TGTACTAGCAGCTTAGGACCGAACACTGAAGCTTTCTTT.

V is TRBV7-9 and J is TRBJ1-2; no clear D gene. The CDR3 has 12 amino acids. The germline V and J ends were trimmed by 5 bases and 3 bases, with 7 bases remaining between them. From germline, CDR1 is SEHNR and CDR2 FQNEAQ (reference sequence). The CDR3 reads CASSPRDYGYTF. In DNA, the CDR3 is TGTGCCAGCAGCCCAAGGGACTATGGCTACACCTTC.

Notes on this clonotype: A junction boundary mismatches the germline segment, possibly from a read error. V usage is TRBV4-3 and J usage is TRBJ2-2; tentative D call: TRBD2 (5 bases). The V gene's germline CDR1 is LGHNA and CDR2 YSLEER. The CDR3 sequence is 13 residues long. The CDR3 is CTSSRNGHGEPFF. The CDR3 nucleotides read TGCACCAGCAGCCGAAACGGGCACGGGGAGCCGTTTTTT.